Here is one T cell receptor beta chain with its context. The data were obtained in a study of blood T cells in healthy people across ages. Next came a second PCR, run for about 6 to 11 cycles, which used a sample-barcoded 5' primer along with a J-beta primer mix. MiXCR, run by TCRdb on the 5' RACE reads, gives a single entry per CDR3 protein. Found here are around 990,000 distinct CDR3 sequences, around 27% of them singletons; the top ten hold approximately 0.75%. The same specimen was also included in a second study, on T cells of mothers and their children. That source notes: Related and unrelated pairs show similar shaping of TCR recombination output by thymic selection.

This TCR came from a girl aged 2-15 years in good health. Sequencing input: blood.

The CDR3 sequence is CSVEVPGWPGEKLFF. The CDR3 coding sequence is TGCAGCGTTGAAGTCCCAGGGTGGCCGGGTGAAAAACTGTTTTTT. The chain links TRBV29-1 to TRBJ1-4; TRBD1 is a possible D gene (5 bases). The germline V gene encodes CDR1 SQVTM and CDR2 ANQGSEA. Trimming took 1 base from V and 7 from J, leaving 16 bases between them. The CDR3 has 15 amino acids.